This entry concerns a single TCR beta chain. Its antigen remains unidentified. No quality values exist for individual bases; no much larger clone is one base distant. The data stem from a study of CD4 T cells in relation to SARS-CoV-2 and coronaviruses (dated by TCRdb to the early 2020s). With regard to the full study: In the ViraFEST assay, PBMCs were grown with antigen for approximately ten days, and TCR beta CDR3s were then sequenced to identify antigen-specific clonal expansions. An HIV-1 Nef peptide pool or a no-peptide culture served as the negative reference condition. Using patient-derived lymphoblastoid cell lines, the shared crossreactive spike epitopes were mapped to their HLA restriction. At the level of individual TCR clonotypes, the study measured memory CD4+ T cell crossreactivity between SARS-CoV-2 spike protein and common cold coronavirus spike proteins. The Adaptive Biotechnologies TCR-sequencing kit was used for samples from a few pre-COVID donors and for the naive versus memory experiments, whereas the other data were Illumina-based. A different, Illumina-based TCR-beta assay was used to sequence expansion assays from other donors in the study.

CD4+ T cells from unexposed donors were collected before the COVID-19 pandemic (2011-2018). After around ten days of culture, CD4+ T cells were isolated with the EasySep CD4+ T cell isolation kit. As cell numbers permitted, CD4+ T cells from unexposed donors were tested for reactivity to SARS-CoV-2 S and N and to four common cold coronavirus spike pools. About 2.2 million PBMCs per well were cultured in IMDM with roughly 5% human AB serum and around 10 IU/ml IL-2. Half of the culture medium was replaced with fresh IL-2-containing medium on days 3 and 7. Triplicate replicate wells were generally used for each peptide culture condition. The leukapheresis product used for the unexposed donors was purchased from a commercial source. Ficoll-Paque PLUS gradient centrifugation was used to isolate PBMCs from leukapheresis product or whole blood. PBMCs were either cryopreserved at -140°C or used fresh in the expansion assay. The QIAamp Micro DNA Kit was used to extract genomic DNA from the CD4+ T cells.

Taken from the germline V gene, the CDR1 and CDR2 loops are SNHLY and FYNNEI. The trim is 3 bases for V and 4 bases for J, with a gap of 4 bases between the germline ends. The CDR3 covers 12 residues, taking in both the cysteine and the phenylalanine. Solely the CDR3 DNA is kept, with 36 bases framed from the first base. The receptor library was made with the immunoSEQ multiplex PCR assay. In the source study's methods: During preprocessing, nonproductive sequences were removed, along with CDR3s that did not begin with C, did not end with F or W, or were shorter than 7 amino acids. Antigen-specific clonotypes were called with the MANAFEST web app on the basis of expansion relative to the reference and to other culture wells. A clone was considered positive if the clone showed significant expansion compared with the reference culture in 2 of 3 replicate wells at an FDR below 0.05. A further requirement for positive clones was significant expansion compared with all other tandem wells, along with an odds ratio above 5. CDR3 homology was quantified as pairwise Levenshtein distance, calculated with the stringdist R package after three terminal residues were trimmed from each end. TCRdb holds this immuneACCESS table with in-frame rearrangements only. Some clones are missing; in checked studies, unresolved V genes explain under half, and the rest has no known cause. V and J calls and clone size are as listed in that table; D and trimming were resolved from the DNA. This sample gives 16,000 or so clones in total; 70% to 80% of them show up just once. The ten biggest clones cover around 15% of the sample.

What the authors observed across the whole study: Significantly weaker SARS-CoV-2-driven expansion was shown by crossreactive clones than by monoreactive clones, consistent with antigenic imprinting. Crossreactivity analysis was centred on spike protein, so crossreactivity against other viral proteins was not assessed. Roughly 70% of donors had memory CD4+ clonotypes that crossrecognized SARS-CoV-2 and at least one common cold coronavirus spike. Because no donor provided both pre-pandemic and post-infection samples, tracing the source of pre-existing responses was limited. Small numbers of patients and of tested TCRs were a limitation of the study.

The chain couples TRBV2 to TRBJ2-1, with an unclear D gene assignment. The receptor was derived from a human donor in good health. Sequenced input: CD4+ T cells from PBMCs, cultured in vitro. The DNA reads TGTGCCAGCAGTGACAGGTACAATGAGCAGTTCTTC. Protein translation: CASSDRYNEQFF.